This T cell receptor (beta chain) was captured in a study of blood T cell repertoires in COVID-19. Study overall: Sites in the United States, Italy and Spain provided acute and convalescent COVID-19 samples. PBMCs, B-cell-depleted T cells, or T cells provided the cDNA or gDNA that made up the material.

Authors' methods: Using reference gene primer amplification, nucleated cell counts were estimated. Repertoires were generated with immunoSEQ multiplex PCR, while TCRdb's copy carries only in-frame clones and drops some. That table is the source of V, J and clone size, and D and trimming were worked out from the DNA. The sample has about 48,000 clones, approximately 90% seen once; the top ten hold under 6.5%. Trimming shortened V by 2 bases and J by 8 bases, and 16 bases separated the two germline ends. The CDR3 loop spans 15 amino acids. The germline V gene has CDR1 SEHNR and CDR2 FQNEAQ (reference sequence).

The chain recombines TRBV7-9 with TRBJ2-1, with D maybe TRBD2 (6 bases). Sequencing was performed on peripheral blood. This clonotype was sampled from a man between 65 and 80 years old with acute or convalescent COVID-19. Here the CDR3 DNA reads TGTGCCAGCAGCTTAATGGGCGGGAAGGGAGATGAGCAGTTCTTC. Translated: CASSLMGGKGDEQFF. The full variable domain, completed using reference TRBV7-9 and TRBJ2-1, is DTGVSQNPRHKITKRGQNVTFRCDPISEHNRLYWYRQTLGQGPEFLTYFQNEAQLEKSRLLSDRFSAERPKGSFSTLEIQRTEQGDSAMYLCASSLMGGKGDEQFFGPGTRLTVL.